These T cell receptor beta chains were read from a single sample in a study of ipilimumab plus nivolumab after autologous stem cell transplantation. Measured with immunoSEQ multiplex PCR; TCRdb has only the in-frame clones, and not every one. Here the sample spans over 35,000 clones, around 93% being singletons. Source: PBMCs, taken in a trial of ipilimumab plus nivolumab as post-transplant consolidation. The source of these receptors is a male donor with multiple myeloma. Each CDR3 is given with its conserved first and last residue. The D gene is left open where the match is weak. Clone size is stated in some rows and not others, as once, few, many or a class when expanded.

j_gene	d_gene	abundance	v_gene	CDR3nt	CDR3aa
TRBJ1-2	TRBD1	-	TRBV19	TGTGCCAGTAGTCCACGTCTCGCCGAGGGGGCGTACGACTATGGCTACACCTTC	CASSPRLAEGAYDYGYTF
TRBJ1-5	-	-	TRBV27	TGTGCCAGCAGTATTCGGGGGATCAATCAGCCCCAGCATTTT	CASSIRGINQPQHF
TRBJ2-3	TRBD2	once	TRBV28	TGTGCCAGCAGTCTACTCTATAGCGGGGGGGAGGCGGATACGCAGTATTTT	CASSLLYSGGEADTQYF
TRBJ2-5	-	-	TRBV5-8	TGTGCCAGCAGCTTAGTACAAGAGACCCAGTACTTC	CASSLVQETQYF
TRBJ2-5	-	-	TRBV6-4	TGTGCCAGCAGCGACCCGTGCGGGGCTCAAGAGACCCAGTACTTC	CASSDPCGAQETQYF
TRBJ2-7	TRBD2	-	TRBV9	TGTGCCAGCAGCGCGGGACTAGCGGGGGGTAGCTCCTACGAGCAGTACTTC	CASSAGLAGGSSYEQYF
TRBJ2-2	TRBD1	-	TRBV5-1	TGCGCCAGCACCACTACCTGGGCAGGGGGCCGCACCGGGGAGCTGTTTTTT	CASTTTWAGGRTGELFF
TRBJ1-6	TRBD1	-	TRBV7-8	TGTGCCAGCAGCTTAGGCGTTGCAGGGGGACATAATTCACCCCTCCACTTT	CASSLGVAGGHNSPLHF
TRBJ2-7	-	once	TRBV6-5	TGTGCCAGCAGCCTCGACGGGAACAGAGACTACGAGCAGTACTTC	CASSLDGNRDYEQYF
TRBJ1-2	-	once	TRBV7-9	TGTGCCAGCAGCTTAGCGCGGGGACATGGCTACACCTTC	CASSLARGHGYTF
TRBJ1-2	TRBD1	-	TRBV2	TGTGCCAGCATAGACAGGGGGGAGCTCGATGGCTACACCTTC	CASIDRGELDGYTF
TRBJ1-2	-	-	TRBV6-6	TGTGCCAGCACCCGACACGGTCTCTATGGCTACACCTTC	CASTRHGLYGYTF
TRBJ2-7	-	-	TRBV7-6	TGTGCCAGCAGCTCCCCGGGGAGAGAGCAGTACTTC	CASSSPGREQYF
TRBJ2-2	TRBD2	-	TRBV28	TGTGCCAGCAGTTTAGGGACTAGCTTCGTGAACACCGGGGAGCTGTTTTTT	CASSLGTSFVNTGELFF
TRBJ1-2	-	-	TRBV28	TGTGCCAGCAGTTTATTGTCGGGGGGGGAGGAAGGCTACACCTTC	CASSLLSGGEEGYTF
TRBJ1-1	-	-	TRBV7-9	TGTGCCAGCTACCGAGGGGGGCAAATGAACACTGAAGCTTTCTTT	CASYRGGQMNTEAFF
TRBJ1-1	-	-	TRBV5-6	TGTGCCAGCAGCATCGGAGTTCTGGGTAACACTGAAGCTTTCTTT	CASSIGVLGNTEAFF
TRBJ2-7	-	-	TRBV2	TGTGCCAGCAGATCGACTTCTAGCTCCTACGAGCAGTACTTC	CASRSTSSSYEQYF
TRBJ1-2	TRBD1	-	TRBV7-2	TGTGCCAGCAGCCGCAGGACAGGGGGCAATGCTAACTATGGCTACACCTTC	CASSRRTGGNANYGYTF
TRBJ2-1	-	once	TRBV6-1	TGTGCCAGTAAGTGGGCGTACAATGAGCAGTTCTTC	CASKWAYNEQFF
TRBJ2-1	-	-	TRBV5-5	TGTGCCAGCAGCTTGTTCGTTCCAGGCTACAATGAGCAGTTCTTC	CASSLFVPGYNEQFF
TRBJ2-3	TRBD2	-	TRBV12-5	TGTGCTAGTGGTTTCGCCGGGACTAGCGTTACAGATACGCAGTATTTT	CASGFAGTSVTDTQYF
TRBJ1-2	-	once	TRBV6-1	TGTGCCAGCAGTGACCAGGGACCCTATGGCTACACCTTC	CASSDQGPYGYTF
TRBJ1-2	TRBD1	-	TRBV28	TGTGCCAGCAGTTTAAGGACAGGCTATGGCTACACCTTC	CASSLRTGYGYTF
TRBJ1-4	-	-	TRBV9	TGTGCCAGCAGCGTTAATGGGGAAAAACTGTTTTTT	CASSVNGEKLFF
TRBJ2-1	TRBD2	-	TRBV4-1	TGCGCCAGCAGCCAAGCAGTGCGACTAGCGGGAGTTCCAAATGAGCAGTTCTTC	CASSQAVRLAGVPNEQFF
TRBJ2-3	TRBD1	-	TRBV30	TGTGCTTACGACAGGGGGCCGGCAGATACGCAGTATTTT	CAYDRGPADTQYF
TRBJ1-2	TRBD1	-	TRBV4-2	TGTGCCAGCAGCCAGCGACAGGGCGCTAACTATGGCTACACCTTC	CASSQRQGANYGYTF
TRBJ2-7	TRBD2	-	TRBV15	TGTGCCACCAGCAGAGAGGCTAGCGGGAGTTACGAGCAGTACTTC	CATSREASGSYEQYF